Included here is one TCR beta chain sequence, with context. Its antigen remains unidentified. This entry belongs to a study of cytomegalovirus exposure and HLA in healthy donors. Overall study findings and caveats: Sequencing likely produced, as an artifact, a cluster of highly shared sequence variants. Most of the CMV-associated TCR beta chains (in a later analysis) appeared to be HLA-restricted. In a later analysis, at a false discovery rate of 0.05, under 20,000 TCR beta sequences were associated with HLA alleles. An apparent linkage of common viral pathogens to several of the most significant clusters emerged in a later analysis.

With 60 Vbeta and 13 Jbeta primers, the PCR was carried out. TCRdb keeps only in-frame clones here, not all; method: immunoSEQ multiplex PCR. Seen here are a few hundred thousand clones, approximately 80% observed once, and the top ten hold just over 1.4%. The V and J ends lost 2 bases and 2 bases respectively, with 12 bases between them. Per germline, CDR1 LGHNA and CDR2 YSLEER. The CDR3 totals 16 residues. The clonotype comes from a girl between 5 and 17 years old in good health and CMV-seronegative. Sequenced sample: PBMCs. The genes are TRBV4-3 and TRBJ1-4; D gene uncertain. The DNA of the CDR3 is TGCGCCAGCAGCCAACGGTGGAGAGGCACTAATGAAAAACTGTTTTTT. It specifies CASSQRWRGTNEKLFF.